These 21 T cell receptor beta chains came from one sample sequenced in a study of molecular identifiers for immune sequencing clone quantification. TCRdb used MiXCR to reprocess the PCR reads, holding one entry per CDR3 protein. The sample has some 590,000 distinct CDR3 sequences, roughly 25% seen once. Sequencing used naive CD8+ T cells from blood, with Jurkat cell RNA spiked in. Subset noted: FACS-sorted CD8+CD4-CCR7+CD45RA+ naive T cells. These receptor sequences come from a human donor in good health. Some libraries in this study had Jurkat cell RNA spiked in.

In regard to this clonotype: This may be a read error: a much more frequent sequence differs by one nucleotide. This rearrangement joins TRBV25-1 to TRBJ2-1; D perhaps matches TRBD2 (6 bases). Trimming stripped 11 bases from V and 3 bases from J, with 14 bases between. The germline V gene encodes CDR1 MGHDK and CDR2 SYGVNS. CDR3 length: 13 amino acids. In DNA, the CDR3 is TGTGCCGGCCAACTAGCCCTCTACAATGAGCAGTTCTTC. This gives the protein CAGQLALYNEQFF. The whole variable domain, filled in from reference TRBV25-1 and TRBJ2-1, reads EADIYQTPRYLVIGTGKKITLECSQTMGHDKMYWYQQDPGMELHLIHYSYGVNSTEKGDLSSESTVSRIRTEHFPLTLESARPSHTSQYLCAGQLALYNEQFFGPGTRLTVL.

Turning to this clonotype: One junction end does not reproduce the germline sequence, and a read error may be involved. This chain connects TRBV6-2 or TRBV6-3 to TRBJ2-7; 10 bases line up with TRBD1. The CDR3 has 14 amino acids. Germline loops: CDR1 MNHEY, CDR2 SVGEGT. This CDR3 is CASSARTGGYEQYF. DNA of the CDR3: TGTGCTAGCAGTGCCAGGACAGGGGGCTACGAGCAGTACTTC.

The J gene is TRBJ2-1, the V gene TRBV4-2, with a tentative D call TRBD1 (6 bases). This CDR3 is built from 15 residues. Trimming left V 0 bases short and J 0 bases short, with 6 bases between. Germline V gives CDR1 LGHNA, CDR2 YNFKEQ. The CDR3 spells CASSQEGGSYNEQFF. In DNA form, the CDR3 reads TGTGCCAGCAGCCAAGAAGGGGGCTCCTACAATGAGCAGTTCTTC.

This clonotype was recorded a few times. The CDR3 DNA sequence: TGTGCCAGCACCAATATCGACGGACAGGGGGCCTATGGCTACACCTTC. Its protein product is CASTNIDGQGAYGYTF. J is TRBJ1-2 and V is TRBV9; 11 nucleotides match TRBD1. The V and J ends lost 6 bases and 4 bases, in that order; junction bases with no gene match: 11. The germline V gene has CDR1 SGDLS and CDR2 YYNGEE. The CDR3 covers 16 residues. The entire variable domain, with the rest obtained from reference TRBV9 and TRBJ1-2, is as follows: DSGVTQTPKHLITATGQRVTLRCSPRSGDLSVYWYQQSLDQGLQFLIQYYNGEERAKGNILERFSAQQFPDLHSELNLSSLELGDSALYFCASTNIDGQGAYGYTFGSGTRLTVV.

A remark on this clonotype: Being one base from a much bigger clone, this may be a read error. This chain uses TRBV29-1 with TRBJ1-1; D gene uncertain. V gave up 6 bases and J gave up 2 bases, with 13 bases separating them. Germline CDR1 and CDR2: SQVTM and ANQGSEA. The CDR3 runs 13 residues. CDR3 residues: CSVAWRPNTEAFF. DNA for the CDR3: TGCAGCGTGGCGTGGCGGCCTAACACTGAAGCTTTCTTT.

Note on this clonotype: The junction differs from germline at one of its ends, possibly a read error. CDR3 sequence: CASREVWGYNEQFF. CDR3 coding DNA: TGTGCCAGCAGAGAAGTTTGGGGATACAATGAGCAGTTCTTC. The chain has TRBV6-1 and TRBJ2-1; D is undetermined. This CDR3 region has 14 residues. The germline V gene has CDR1 MNHNS and CDR2 SASEGT.

The chain couples TRBV7-9 to TRBJ2-7, with 8 bases fitting TRBD2. This CDR3 comprises 15 residues. Trimming at V came to 2 bases and at J to 2 bases, leaving 5 bases not matched to a gene. Germline V CDR1 and CDR2: SEHNR, FQNEAQ (reference sequence). The CDR3 loop is CASSLSGTSTYEQYF. The DNA for the CDR3 is TGTGCCAGCAGCTTATCAGGGACTAGTACCTACGAGCAGTACTTC.

A note on this clonotype: A much larger clone differs from this one at a single base, so this may be a read error. This chain joins TRBV29-1 and TRBJ1-1, with D maybe TRBD1 (5 bases). The CDR3 sequence is 12 residues long. Germline V lookup: CDR1 SQVTM, CDR2 ANQGSEA. The CDR3 here is CSVVVFGTEALF. CDR3 in DNA: TGCAGCGTTGTTGTTTTTGGGACTGAAGCTCTCTTT. Looking up the rest from reference TRBV29-1 and TRBJ1-1 gives the full variable domain: SAVISQKPSRDICQRGTSLTIQCQVDSQVTMMFWYRQQPGQSLTLIATANQGSEATYESGFVIDKFPISRPNLTFSTLTVSNMSPEDSSIYLCSVVVFGTEALFGQGTRLTVV.

The gene calls are TRBV5-1 and TRBJ1-4; 9 bases fit TRBD1. Germline lookup yields CDR1 SGHRS and CDR2 YFSETQ. This CDR3 has 15 residues. V was clipped by 1 base and J by 11 bases; unmatched bases: 9. The chain's CDR3 is CASSLSSGTGTKLFF. The CDR3 bases are TGCGCCAGCAGCTTGTCTTCCGGGACAGGGACCAAACTGTTTTTT.

This clonotype was picked up a small number of times. The chain uses TRBV4-3 and TRBJ2-7; TRBD2 matches 8 bases. V lost 0 bases and J lost 0; bases outside the gene matches: 10. From germline, CDR1 is LGHNA and CDR2 YSLEER. The CDR3 covers 18 residues. CDR3 sequence: CASSQDWSSGWSSYEQYF. Written as DNA, the CDR3 is TGCGCCAGCAGCCAAGATTGGTCTAGCGGGTGGAGCTCCTACGAGCAGTACTTC.

This clonotype was observed a handful of times. The J gene is TRBJ2-7, the V gene TRBV6-5; no clear D gene. The germline CDR1 and CDR2 sequences are MNHEY and SVGAGI. V was shortened by 7 bases and J by 3 bases, with 16 bases between the two germline ends. This CDR3 is built from 14 residues. The CDR3 sequence is CASKSFAAHYEQYF. In nucleotides, the CDR3 is TGTGCCAGCAAAAGCTTCGCGGCCCACTACGAGCAGTACTTC.

This clonotype was seen only a few times. This chain links TRBV5-1 with TRBJ2-7, with D perhaps given as TRBD1 or TRBD2 (5 bases each). Per germline, CDR1 SGHRS and CDR2 YFSETQ. The CDR3 consists of 14 residues. V gave up 4 bases and J gave up 2 bases, with 13 bases separating them. DNA of the CDR3: TGCGCCAGCAGCCTCTGGGACGGCACCTACGAGCAGTACTTC. It translates to CASSLWDGTYEQYF.

A note on this clonotype: Since a much larger clone is just one base distant, this may be a read error. The CDR3 sequence is CATSALPGTSDTQYF. The CDR3, as DNA: TGTGCCACCAGTGCTTTGCCGGGAACCTCAGATACGCAGTATTTT. The chain employs TRBV24-1 and TRBJ2-3; D perhaps matches TRBD2 (5 bases). Germline CDR1 KGHDR, CDR2 SFDVKD. This CDR3 has 15 residues.

The V gene is TRBV4-1, the J gene TRBJ1-4; possibly TRBD1 for D (5 bases). Germline values: CDR1 MGHRA, CDR2 YSYEKL. Trimming removed 3 bases at V and 8 bases at J, with 16 bases between. The length of the CDR3 is 15 residues. In DNA, the CDR3 is TGCGCCAGCAGCCACAGGACACCGGCGAAGGAAAAACTGTTTTTT. Its translation: CASSHRTPAKEKLFF.

At least ten counts were recorded for this clonotype. The chain uses TRBV7-2 and TRBJ2-1; 9 nucleotides line up with TRBD2. The trim removed 7 bases at V and 0 bases at J, leaving 7 bases unmatched. CDR1 is SGHTA, CDR2 FQGNSA, per germline. This CDR3 is 16 amino acids long. DNA of the CDR3: TGTGCCAGCATCGAAACAGCGGGGGGCTCCTACAATGAGCAGTTCTTC. This translates into CASIETAGGSYNEQFF.

This clonotype came up a few times. V and J are TRBV28 and TRBJ2-1; 9 bases are shared with TRBD2. The CDR3 totals 18 residues. The trim removed 0 bases at V and 2 bases at J, leaving 8 bases unmatched. The germline gives CDR1 MDHEN, CDR2 SYDVKM. CDR3 sequence: CASSLWASGVHTYNEQFF. Here the CDR3 DNA reads TGTGCCAGCAGTTTATGGGCTAGCGGGGTCCATACCTACAATGAGCAGTTCTTC.

A word on this clonotype: Since a much larger clone is just one base distant, this may be a read error. The chain recombines TRBV5-4 with TRBJ1-1; D unclear. Looked up from germline, CDR1 is SGHNT and CDR2 is YYREEE (reference sequence). The V gene lost 3 bases and the J gene lost 8 bases, with 8 bases spanning the gap. The CDR3 is 11 residues long. CDR3 loop: CASSWWYEAFF. The CDR3 nucleotides read TGTGCCAGCAGCTGGTGGTACGAAGCTTTCTTT.

The chain recombines TRBV11-2 with TRBJ2-7, with D perhaps matching TRBD1 or TRBD2 (5 bases each). The germline V and J ends were trimmed by 5 bases and 6 bases, with 11 bases remaining between them. Germline CDR1 SGHAT, CDR2 FQNNGV. The CDR3 runs 12 residues. The CDR3 reads CASSPGPCEQYF. The DNA of the CDR3 is TGTGCCAGCAGCCCGGGGCCCTGCGAGCAGTACTTC.

This clonotype was seen repeatedly, ten times or more. The chain employs TRBV5-1 and TRBJ2-5; the match to TRBD2 covers 13 bases. Germline V gene data show CDR1 as SGHRS and CDR2 as YFSETQ. The CDR3 loop spans 17 amino acids. J gave up 1 base and V 4 bases, and 7 bases lay outside the gene matches. In nucleotides, the CDR3 is TGCGCCAGCAGCAGAAGGGGACTAGCGGGAATCCAAGAGACCCAGTACTTC. This sequence encodes CASSRRGLAGIQETQYF.

This clonotype was counted at least ten times. The chain links TRBV4-3 to TRBJ2-7; 11 bases match TRBD2. CDR3 length: 16 amino acids. V shed 5 bases, J shed 4 bases, and the junction held 10 bases outside the gene matches. In germline, CDR1 is LGHNA, CDR2 YSLEER. The CDR3 loop reads CASSSDISGGAYEQYF. The CDR3 coding sequence is TGCGCCAGCAGCTCTGATATTAGCGGGGGGGCTTACGAGCAGTACTTC.

With respect to this clonotype: One junction end does not reproduce the germline sequence, and a read error may be involved. The chain uses TRBV4-1 and TRBJ1-1, with D uncertain. The CDR3 runs to 13 residues. CDR1 and CDR2 from the germline V gene are MGHRA and YSYEKL. The CDR3 protein is CARNQVINTEALF. The CDR3 bases are TGCGCCAGAAACCAAGTTATTAACACTGAAGCTTTATTT.